These T cell receptor beta chains were read from a single sample in a study of OX40 agonist ivuxolimab in advanced cancers. This table comes from immunoSEQ multiplex PCR, and its TCRdb copy is limited to in-frame clones, with some not included. In the table there are some 80,000 clones, approximately 86% of which are singletons. The source was CD4+ or CD8+ T cells sorted from blood, collected in a trial of the OX40 agonist ivuxolimab. These receptors originate from an adult with an advanced solid tumor such as melanoma, head and neck, liver or kidney cancer. The CDR3 runs from the conserved cysteine through the conserved F or W. D genes are given only for firm matches. The listing skips clone size in some rows; elsewhere it reads once, few, many or a size class.

clone size	V gene	D gene	J gene	CDR3 protein	CDR3 DNA
few	TRBV7-9	TRBD1	TRBJ1-2	CASSLQLGDSDGYTF	TGTGCCAGCAGCCTACAACTCGGGGACAGCGATGGCTACACCTTC
once	TRBV21-1	-	TRBJ2-5	CASSWPRGDEGETQYF	TGTGCCAGCAGCTGGCCTAGGGGAGACGAGGGAGAGACCCAGTACTTC
-	TRBV5-1	-	TRBJ2-3	CASSEAGTAGSDTQYF	TGCGCCAGCAGCGAGGCCGGGACAGCGGGATCAGATACGCAGTATTTT
few	TRBV7-9	-	TRBJ1-3	CASRAGSSGNTIYF	TGTGCCAGCAGGGCAGGGAGTTCTGGAAACACCATATATTTT
-	TRBV12-5	TRBD1	TRBJ1-1	CASGLAGTGNTEAFF	TGTGCTAGTGGTTTGGCCGGGACAGGTAACACTGAAGCTTTCTTT
-	TRBV2	TRBD1	TRBJ1-6	CASRTGTGYSPLHF	TGTGCCAGCCGGACAGGGACTGGGTATTCACCCCTCCACTTT
-	TRBV28	-	TRBJ2-3	CATYLSGPSTDTQYF	TGTGCCACCTACCTAAGCGGTCCTAGCACAGATACGCAGTATTTT
-	TRBV11-2	-	TRBJ2-5	CASSTPPKHTQETQYF	TGTGCCAGCTCTACCCCCCCTAAGCACACACAAGAGACCCAGTACTTC
-	TRBV5-4	-	TRBJ2-7	CASSLKGGSYEQYF	TGTGCCAGCAGCTTGAAGGGGGGTTCCTACGAGCAGTACTTC
-	TRBV28	-	TRBJ2-6	CASLTQVSSSGANVLTF	TGTGCCAGCCTTACCCAGGTTAGCAGCTCTGGGGCCAACGTCCTGACTTTC
-	TRBV18	TRBD2	TRBJ2-1	CASSPPLAGGANEQFF	TGTGCCAGCTCACCACCGCTAGCGGGGGGTGCGAATGAGCAGTTCTTC
-	TRBV7-2	-	TRBJ1-5	CASSRTAQPQHF	TGTGCCAGCAGCCGTACCGCCCAGCCCCAGCATTTT
-	TRBV2	TRBD1	TRBJ2-7	CASRWTGYEQYF	TGTGCCAGCAGGTGGACAGGTTACGAGCAGTACTTC
-	TRBV7-9	-	TRBJ2-1	CASSLNFNEQFF	TGTGCCAGCAGCTTAAATTTTAATGAGCAGTTCTTC
-	TRBV30	TRBD1	TRBJ1-5	CAWSATGGKLPQHF	TGTGCCTGGAGTGCAACAGGGGGCAAGCTGCCCCAGCATTTT
-	TRBV7-2	-	TRBJ1-1	CASSPDGNTEAFF	TGTGCCAGCAGTCCCGACGGTAACACTGAAGCTTTCTTT
-	TRBV4-1	TRBD1	TRBJ2-3	CASSQVMTGTGGTDTQYF	TGCGCCAGCAGCCAAGTTATGACCGGGACAGGGGGCACAGATACGCAGTATTTT
-	TRBV30	TRBD2	TRBJ2-7	CAWRLAGHIGPYEQYF	TGTGCCTGGAGACTAGCGGGCCACATTGGTCCCTACGAGCAGTACTTC
-	TRBV7-6	-	TRBJ2-7	CASSNRQVGAEQYF	TGTGCCAGCAGCAATCGACAGGTCGGGGCCGAGCAGTACTTC
-	TRBV7-3	-	TRBJ2-7	CASSPGHPLFEQYF	TGTGCCAGCAGCCCAGGGCACCCTCTTTTCGAGCAGTACTTC
-	TRBV27	TRBD1	TRBJ1-2	CASSLAGQGTSNYGYTF	TGTGCCAGCAGCCTGGCAGGACAGGGAACATCTAACTATGGCTACACCTTC
-	TRBV18	-	TRBJ1-2	CASSPDPGYGYTF	TGTGCCAGCTCACCAGACCCGGGTTATGGCTACACCTTC
-	TRBV29-1	-	TRBJ2-2	CSALLTMNTGELFF	TGCAGCGCACTATTGACTATGAACACCGGGGAGCTGTTTTTT
-	TRBV18	-	TRBJ2-3	CASSPPSSDTQYF	TGTGCCAGCTCACCACCATCTAGTGATACGCAGTATTTT
-	TRBV4-2	TRBD1	TRBJ1-4	CASSPRAGTGNEKLFF	TGTGCCAGCAGCCCCCGTGCCGGGACAGGGAACGAAAAACTGTTTTTT
-	TRBV30	TRBD1	TRBJ1-1	CAWSALGQANTEAFF	TGTGCCTGGAGTGCGTTGGGACAGGCGAACACTGAAGCTTTCTTT
once	TRBV7-9	TRBD1	TRBJ1-1	CASSPGQGVLNTEAFF	TGTGCCAGCAGCCCGGGACAGGGGGTTCTGAACACTGAAGCTTTCTTT
-	TRBV30	-	TRBJ2-2	CAWSRVTRMAGELFF	TGTGCCTGGAGTCGTGTGACTAGAATGGCCGGGGAGCTGTTTTTT
-	TRBV28	-	TRBJ1-2	CASSSAGTVLYGYTF	TGTGCCAGCAGTTCCGCCGGGACGGTACTCTATGGCTACACCTTC
-	TRBV5-6	-	TRBJ2-7	CASSRVEGGRDYEQYF	TGTGCCAGCAGCCGGGTGGAGGGGGGAAGGGACTACGAGCAGTACTTC
-	TRBV6-5	TRBD1	TRBJ1-2	CASSRDSNFYGYTF	TGTGCCAGCAGTAGGGACAGTAATTTCTATGGCTACACCTTC
many	TRBV9	TRBD1	TRBJ1-2	CASSPPGGAFGYTF	TGTGCCAGCAGCCCCCCAGGGGGCGCGTTCGGCTACACCTTC
-	TRBV29-1	TRBD2	TRBJ2-3	CSVVAGGLGFNADTQYF	TGCAGCGTAGTAGCGGGGGGGCTTGGTTTCAACGCAGATACGCAGTATTTT
-	TRBV5-6	-	TRBJ2-1	CASSLLSRTDSNEQFF	TGTGCCAGCAGCTTGCTCTCTCGGACCGACTCGAATGAGCAGTTCTTC
-	TRBV5-1	-	TRBJ2-5	CASIRGGGADETQYF	TGCGCCAGCATCCGAGGTGGGGGGGCGGACGAGACCCAGTACTTC
-	TRBV28	-	TRBJ1-2	CASSPADSYYGYTF	TGTGCCAGCAGCCCCGCCGACAGCTACTATGGCTACACCTTC
-	TRBV19	-	TRBJ1-3	CASSMGAGGPLPGNTIYF	TGTGCCAGTAGTATGGGGGCCGGGGGGCCCTTGCCTGGAAACACCATATATTTT
once	TRBV7-2	-	TRBJ1-5	CASSFESGQPQHF	TGTGCCAGCAGCTTCGAGTCGGGTCAGCCCCAGCATTTT
-	TRBV11-3	TRBD1	TRBJ2-7	CASSPTGVGEQYF	TGTGCCAGCAGCCCAACAGGGGTGGGGGAGCAGTACTTC
-	TRBV9	-	TRBJ2-5	CASSVGVVIQETQYF	TGTGCCAGCAGCGTAGGAGTGGTGATACAAGAGACCCAGTACTTC
-	TRBV2	-	TRBJ1-1	CASRLNRNTEAFF	TGTGCCAGCAGGTTGAACCGAAACACTGAAGCTTTCTTT
-	TRBV5-1	TRBD1	TRBJ1-6	CASSLQGVESPLHF	TGCGCCAGCAGCTTACAGGGGGTAGAGTCACCCCTCCACTTT
-	TRBV5-4	TRBD1	TRBJ2-3	CASSLGTDADTQYF	TGTGCCAGCAGCCTCGGGACAGACGCAGATACGCAGTATTTT
-	TRBV28	-	TRBJ2-7	CASSFHGRTVSYEQYF	TGTGCCAGCAGTTTTCACGGCCGGACAGTCTCCTACGAGCAGTACTTC
-	TRBV9	-	TRBJ2-5	CASSERVGLPQETQYF	TGTGCCAGCAGCGAGCGCGTTGGACTACCGCAAGAGACCCAGTACTTC
-	TRBV7-2	-	TRBJ2-1	CASSPPGGGSNNEQFF	TGTGCCAGCAGCCCCCCTGGAGGGGGCTCTAACAATGAGCAGTTCTTC
once	TRBV28	TRBD2	TRBJ2-7	CASSDPSGPSYEQYF	TGTGCCAGCAGCGATCCTAGCGGGCCTTCCTACGAGCAGTACTTC
-	TRBV4-1	-	TRBJ2-1	CASSPRQGRNNEQFF	TGCGCCAGCAGCCCTCGGCAGGGGAGGAACAATGAGCAGTTCTTC
-	TRBV21-1	-	TRBJ2-5	CASSKSGGWPGRTQYF	TGTGCCAGCAGCAAATCAGGAGGATGGCCAGGAAGGACCCAGTACTTC
-	TRBV10-3	-	TRBJ2-5	CAISAGETQYF	TGTGCCATCTCGGCAGGGGAGACCCAGTACTTC
-	TRBV27	TRBD1	TRBJ1-2	CASSLLGRGQGYTF	TGTGCCAGCAGTTTGCTAGGGAGGGGACAGGGCTACACCTTC
-	TRBV5-1	-	TRBJ2-7	CASSLDWDRSFYEQYF	TGCGCCAGCAGCTTGGATTGGGATCGAAGTTTTTACGAGCAGTACTTC
-	TRBV29-1	TRBD2	TRBJ2-3	CSAQGVGGGSTDTQYF	TGCAGCGCCCAAGGGGTTGGCGGGGGTAGCACAGATACGCAGTATTTT
-	TRBV28	-	TRBJ1-2	CASGAWGRGRETDTF	TGTGCCAGCGGGGCCTGGGGCAGGGGAAGGGAAACGGACACCTTC
-	TRBV4-2	-	TRBJ2-4	CASSQAGDRKNIQYF	TGTGCCAGCAGCCAAGCGGGGGATAGAAAAAACATTCAGTACTTC
-	TRBV5-4	TRBD2	TRBJ2-3	CASSTGLARNTDTQYF	TGTGCCAGCAGCACCGGACTAGCGAGAAACACAGATACGCAGTATTTT
-	TRBV6-1	-	TRBJ2-7	CASSGTNGPRVTYEQYF	TGTGCCAGCAGTGGAACGAACGGGCCAAGGGTCACCTACGAGCAGTACTTC
-	TRBV2	TRBD2	TRBJ2-3	CASGALTSGTDTQYF	TGTGCCAGCGGAGCGTTGACTAGCGGCACAGATACGCAGTATTTT
few	TRBV9	-	TRBJ2-3	CASSVNQRDSSTDTQYF	TGTGCCAGCAGCGTAAACCAGAGGGACTCCAGCACAGATACGCAGTATTTT
-	TRBV5-1	TRBD2	TRBJ2-1	CASSLFFGTSCNEQFF	TGCGCCAGCAGCTTGTTTTTTGGGACTAGTTGCAATGAGCAGTTCTTC